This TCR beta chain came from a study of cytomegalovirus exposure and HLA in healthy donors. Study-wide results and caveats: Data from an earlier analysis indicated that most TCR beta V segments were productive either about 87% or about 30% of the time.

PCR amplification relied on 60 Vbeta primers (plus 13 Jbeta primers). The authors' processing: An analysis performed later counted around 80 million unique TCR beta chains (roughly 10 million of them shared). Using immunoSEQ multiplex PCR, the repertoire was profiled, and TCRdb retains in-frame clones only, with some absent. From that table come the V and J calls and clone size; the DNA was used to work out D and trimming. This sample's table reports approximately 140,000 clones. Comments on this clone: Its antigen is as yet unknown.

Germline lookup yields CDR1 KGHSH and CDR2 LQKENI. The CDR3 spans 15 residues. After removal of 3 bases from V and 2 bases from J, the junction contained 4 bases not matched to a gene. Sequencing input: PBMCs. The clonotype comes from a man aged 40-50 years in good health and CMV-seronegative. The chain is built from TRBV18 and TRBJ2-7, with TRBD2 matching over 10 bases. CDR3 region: CASSPRLAGAYEQYF. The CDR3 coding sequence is TGTGCCAGCTCACCTCGGCTAGCGGGAGCCTACGAGCAGTACTTC.